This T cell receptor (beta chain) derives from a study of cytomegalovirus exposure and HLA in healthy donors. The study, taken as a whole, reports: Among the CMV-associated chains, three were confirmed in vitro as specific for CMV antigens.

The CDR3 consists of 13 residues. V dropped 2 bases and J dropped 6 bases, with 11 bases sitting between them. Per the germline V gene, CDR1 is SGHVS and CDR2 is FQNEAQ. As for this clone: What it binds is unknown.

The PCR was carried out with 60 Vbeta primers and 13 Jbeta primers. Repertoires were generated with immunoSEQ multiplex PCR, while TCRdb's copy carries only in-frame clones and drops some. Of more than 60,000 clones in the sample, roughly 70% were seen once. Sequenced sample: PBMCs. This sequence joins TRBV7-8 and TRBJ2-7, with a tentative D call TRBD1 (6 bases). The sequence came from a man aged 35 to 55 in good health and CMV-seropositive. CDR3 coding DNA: TGTGCCAGCAGCTTACTCAGGGGTGGCGAGCAGTACTTC. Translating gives CASSLLRGGEQYF.